This T cell receptor beta chain was identified during a study of blood T cells in healthy people across ages. As for the study in general: Capture via template switching afforded approximately one barcoded beta molecule per two T cells. Study observations and caveats: A strong correlation was found between TCR beta diversity and the percentage of naive T cells. Greater diversity and more naive CD4+ cells were seen in long-lived donors than in aged donors.

A second PCR of about 7 to 12 cycles used a sample-barcoded 5' primer and a J-beta primer mix. The template-switch adaptor was a 5' adaptor with 12 random nucleotides. It tagged each cDNA molecule. TCRdb redid the calling of the 5' RACE reads with MiXCR, one entry per CDR3 protein. The repertoire holds about 930,000 distinct CDR3 sequences, around 29% seen once, with more than 8.5% in the top ten. A remark on this clonotype: Its cognate antigen is unknown.

The CDR3 is made up of 12 amino acids. Germline V lookup: CDR1 DFQATT, CDR2 SNEGSKA (reference sequence). Trimming stripped 7 bases from V and 6 bases from J, with 12 bases between. A further study also used this sample, focusing on T cells of mothers and their children.

The V gene is TRBV20-1, the J gene TRBJ1-4, with D unclear. The receptor comes from a woman in her forties in good health. Specimen: blood. The DNA of the CDR3 is TGCAGTGTAAGCCCTATAGATGAAAAACTGTTTTTT. Amino acid sequence: CSVSPIDEKLFF.